This T cell receptor beta chain was found in a study of immune evolution from preneoplasia to lung adenocarcinoma. Resections took place in Japan or China from the mid-2010s to the late 2010s. Two lung cancer pathologists independently confirmed each histologic diagnosis. Notes on this clone: Its target is unknown.

Study-level findings and limits: From normal lung to invasive adenocarcinoma, top clone frequencies appeared to decrease. Later-stage lesions seemingly showed higher T cell density and diversity than normal lung.

V was shortened by 0 bases and J by 1 base, with 9 bases between the two germline ends. The CDR3 contains 16 residues. The germline gives CDR1 SGHTA, CDR2 FQGNSA. Using immunoSEQ multiplex PCR, the repertoire was profiled, and TCRdb retains in-frame clones only, with some absent. Of roughly 7,000 clones in the sample, roughly 75% were seen once. The J gene is TRBJ2-2, the V gene TRBV7-2; a weak D match, TRBD2 (5 bases). This clonotype was obtained from a person in their sixties or seventies with lung adenocarcinoma. The sequenced sample consisted of FFPE adjacent normal lung tissue. The CDR3: CASSLAGGGNTGELFF. The CDR3 nucleotides are TGTGCCAGCAGCTTAGCCGGCGGAGGGAACACCGGGGAGCTGTTTTTT.